This T cell receptor (beta chain) was found in a study of T cell responses to AZD1222 COVID-19 vaccine. The CDR3 spans 15 residues. V was clipped by 4 bases and J by 4 bases; unmatched bases: 3. Germline V CDR1 and CDR2: SGHTA, FQGTGA. As concerns this clone: Its antigen is undetermined.

Study observations and caveats: Among AZD1222 vaccinees, only six were seropositive at baseline. There were vaccine-associated CD4 TCRs across spike, dominant at 160-218 and 743-854. Mostly white British, mostly female donors; authors suggested clonal diversity may be underestimated. Spike-specific TCRs gained breadth and depth after people received two AZD1222 doses.

Sequencing used immunoSEQ multiplex PCR; TCRdb keeps in-frame clones, though not all of them. Of 130,000 or so clones listed, around 94% are singletons. V is TRBV7-3 and J is TRBJ2-1; 11 positions agree with TRBD1. The receptor's source is an adult in good health. This specimen consisted of peripheral blood, obtained on day 0 of AZD1222 vaccination. The CDR3 is CASSSGQGEYNEQFF. The CDR3 nucleotides are TGTGCCAGCAGCTCGGGACAGGGGGAATACAATGAGCAGTTCTTC.